Below are 11 T cell receptor beta chains sequenced from a single sample in a study of cytomegalovirus exposure and HLA in healthy donors. This PCR relied on a set of 60 Vbeta primers and 13 Jbeta primers. Generated by immunoSEQ multiplex PCR, the TCRdb table keeps only in-frame clones and is missing some. This table holds some 110,000 clones, roughly 79% found once. The sequencing sample was made of PBMCs. All receptors come from a young woman in good health and CMV-seronegative.

The chain is built from TRBV28 and TRBJ2-2; 7 bases map to TRBD1. From germline, CDR1 is MDHEN and CDR2 SYDVKM. The CDR3 has 16 amino acids. Trimming cost V 6 bases and J 5 bases; bases outside gene matches: 12. The CDR3 spells CASSREKGQKTGELFF. DNA of the CDR3: TGTGCCAGCAGCCGAGAAAAGGGACAGAAGACCGGGGAGCTGTTTTTT.

The genes are TRBV6-1 and TRBJ2-7, with TRBD2 identical over 9 bases. CDR3 length: 15 residues. V was pared by 1 base and J by 5 bases, with 6 bases of the junction left unmatched. Per germline, CDR1 MNHNS and CDR2 SASEGT. This CDR3 reads CASSEDGGGADEQYF. As DNA, the CDR3 is TGTGCCAGCAGTGAAGATGGCGGGGGGGCTGACGAGCAGTACTTC.

The chain links TRBV30 to TRBJ2-1; TRBD1 matches at 9 bases. J was trimmed by 2 bases and V by 0 bases; bases with no gene match: 5. This CDR3 is built from 16 residues. Per the germline V gene, CDR1 is GTSNPN and CDR2 is SVGIG (reference sequence). CDR3: CAWSVQDRGTYNEQFF. The CDR3 DNA reads TGTGCCTGGAGTGTACAGGACAGGGGCACCTACAATGAGCAGTTCTTC.

This clone has just a few counts. The chain links TRBV5-6 to TRBJ1-4, with 7 bases fitting TRBD1. The CDR3 loop spans 13 amino acids. V lost 7 bases to trimming and J lost 8 bases; unmatched junction nucleotides: 8. The germline V gene has CDR1 SGHDT and CDR2 YYEEEE. CDR3 DNA: TGTGCCAGCGGGGACAGCCGGGAAGAAAAACTGTTTTTT. It encodes CASGDSREEKLFF.

The rearrangement links TRBV5-1 to TRBJ1-4, with D maybe TRBD1 (5 bases). Germline CDR1 is SGHRS and CDR2 is YFSETQ. The length of the CDR3 is 15 residues. V lost 0 bases and J 3 bases, leaving 9 bases between the germline ends. This CDR3 is CASSLVSGANEKLFF. The CDR3 region has the DNA TGCGCCAGCAGCTTGGTTTCGGGGGCTAATGAAAAACTGTTTTTT. The full variable domain, with the rest looked up from reference TRBV5-1 and TRBJ1-4, is KAGVTQTPRYLIKTRGQQVTLSCSPISGHRSVSWYQQTPGQGLQFLFEYFSETQRNKGNFPGRFSGRQFSNSRSEMNVSTLELGDSALYLCASSLVSGANEKLFFGSGTQLSVL.

J is TRBJ2-3 and V is TRBV4-2; 10 nucleotides align to TRBD2. From germline, CDR1 is LGHNA and CDR2 YNFKEQ. J was trimmed by 0 bases and V by 0 bases; bases with no gene match: 6. CDR3 length: 18 residues. The CDR3 DNA sequence: TGTGCCAGCAGCCAAGAGATAGCGGGGGGCCCGAGCACAGATACGCAGTATTTT. Translated: CASSQEIAGGPSTDTQYF.

The rearrangement joins TRBV11-2 to TRBJ1-2, with D hard to call. Trimming shortened V by 3 bases and J by 3 bases, and 11 bases separated the two germline ends. This CDR3 is 14 amino acids long. CDR1 SGHAT and CDR2 FQNNGV come from the germline V gene. The CDR3 DNA reads as TGTGCCAGCAGCTTTTCCCAAGCTCACTATGGCTACACCTTC. Protein product: CASSFSQAHYGYTF.

The chain has TRBV28 and TRBJ2-7; a weak D match, TRBD1 (5 bases). The CDR3 totals 14 residues. V lost 7 bases and J lost 4, with 17 bases in between. Germline CDR1 and CDR2: MDHEN and SYDVKM. Here the CDR3 reads CASTLGRVGYEQYF. In DNA form, the CDR3 reads TGTGCCAGCACCCTCGGCAGGGTCGGTTACGAGCAGTACTTC.

This chain connects TRBV18 to TRBJ2-5; D remains unclear. This CDR3 is built from 12 residues. Looked up from germline, CDR1 is KGHSH and CDR2 is LQKENI. V was trimmed by 3 bases and J by 0 bases, leaving 2 bases between them. CDR3 amino acids: CASSPNQETQYF. CDR3 nucleotides: TGTGCCAGCTCACCCAACCAAGAGACCCAGTACTTC.

The chain joins TRBV6-5 to TRBJ2-7, with D tentatively TRBD1 (6 bases). The CDR3 is made up of 15 amino acids. The germline gives CDR1 MNHEY, CDR2 SVGAGI. Between the trimmed V and J ends, which lost 6 bases and 2 bases, there was a span of 17 bases. The CDR3 nucleotides are TGTGCCAGCAGGGCAGGGGTAAGTCGCGCCTACGAGCAGTACTTC. Translation gives CASRAGVSRAYEQYF.

This clone was seen more than once but under ten times. The rearrangement uses TRBV11-2 and TRBJ1-4, with 8 bases that match TRBD1. Germline V CDR1 and CDR2: SGHAT, FQNNGV. The V and J ends lost 5 bases and 8 bases, in that order; junction bases with no gene match: 10. CDR3 length equals 15 residues. The CDR3: CASSPGQGGNEKLFF. CDR3 in DNA: TGTGCCAGCAGCCCCGGACAGGGAGGGAACGAAAAACTGTTTTTT.